A single sample gave rise to the 32 T cell receptor beta chains below, sequenced in a study of T cell repertoires in cytomegalovirus infection. TCRdb independently ran MiXCR on the reads; one entry per CDR3 protein. The table records about 530,000 distinct CDR3 sequences, around 27% of them present only once. Sequencing was carried out using PBMCs. The receptors derive from a human donor in good health (CMV status not recorded). Some clones in this sample may be carry-over from other donors' samples.

Many counts were recorded for this clonotype. The chain recombines TRBV7-8 with TRBJ2-1, with 7 bases lining up with TRBD2. This CDR3 contains 14 residues. The junction had 6 bases not matched to a gene; V was cut back by 3 bases and J by 7 bases. The germline V gene encodes CDR1 SGHVS and CDR2 FQNEAQ. The CDR3 spells CASSFSGWDNEQFF. CDR3 bases: TGTGCCAGCAGCTTTAGCGGGTGGGATAATGAGCAGTTCTTC.

This clonotype was counted between two and nine times. V usage is TRBV19 and J usage is TRBJ1-2; D is unclear. CDR1 and CDR2 from the germline V gene are LNHDA and SQIVND (reference sequence). The V and J ends lost 5 bases and 1 base respectively, with 23 bases between them. This CDR3 is 18 amino acids long. In DNA, the CDR3 is TGTGCCAGTAGTGCGTCAGCGAGGCTACTCCTACTTAACTATGGCTACACCTTC. Amino acids: CASSASARLLLLNYGYTF.

This clonotype was detected a few times. The chain uses TRBV20-1 and TRBJ1-2; tentatively, D is TRBD1 (5 bases). The CDR3 is 14 residues long. CDR1 DFQATT and CDR2 SNEGSKA come from the germline V gene (reference sequence). With 2 bases removed from V and 5 bases from J, the gap between germline ends came to 15 bases. CDR3 DNA: TGCAGTGCTAGACGGCGGGGGAGAGTTTATGGCTACACCTTC. This codes for CSARRRGRVYGYTF.

This clonotype has only a few counts. The rearrangement links TRBV6-2 or TRBV6-3 to TRBJ2-5; tentatively, D is TRBD2 (5 bases). This CDR3 has 12 residues. Per germline, CDR1 MNHEY and CDR2 SVGEGT. The V and J ends lost 3 bases and 13 bases respectively, with 15 bases between them. The CDR3 loop is CASSYRGFPWYF. The CDR3, as DNA: TGTGCCAGCAGTTATCGGGGTTTCCCCTGGTACTTC.

The chain combines TRBV30 with TRBJ2-5; perhaps TRBD2 as D (5 bases). Per germline, CDR1 GTSNPN and CDR2 SVGIG (reference sequence). With 5 bases removed from V and 5 bases from J, the gap between germline ends came to 21 bases. The CDR3 is 15 amino acids. Here the CDR3 reads CAWWYPGFSGETQYF. The CDR3 DNA sequence: TGTGCCTGGTGGTACCCGGGGTTTTCTGGTGAGACCCAGTACTTC.

This sequence joins TRBV7-3 and TRBJ2-1; TRBD2 matches at 10 bases. The CDR3 runs 16 residues. V shed 5 bases and J 2 bases; nucleotides not matched to a gene: 6. The germline V gene encodes CDR1 SGHTA and CDR2 FQGTGA. CDR3 protein: CASSPSSGRPYNEQFF. The CDR3 bases are TGTGCCAGCAGCCCCTCTAGCGGGAGACCCTACAATGAGCAGTTCTTC. Together with reference TRBV7-3 and TRBJ2-1, the CDR3 gives the full variable domain: GAGVSQTPSNKVTEKGKYVELRCDPISGHTALYWYRQSLGQGPEFLIYFQGTGAADDSGLPNDRFFAVRPEGSVSTLKIQRTERGDSAVYLCASSPSSGRPYNEQFFGPGTRLTVL.

The chain links TRBV5-4 to TRBJ2-1; 9 bases are a match to TRBD2. The V gene's germline CDR1 is SGHNT and CDR2 YYREEE (reference sequence). This CDR3 spans 16 amino acids. Trimming cost V 5 bases and J 6 bases; bases outside gene matches: 12. As DNA, the CDR3 is TGTGCCAGCAGTCCGAAATCGGCGGGAGGGCGCAATGAGCAGTTCTTC. Residues: CASSPKSAGGRNEQFF. Filled out from reference TRBV5-4 and TRBJ2-1, the complete variable domain reads ETGVTQSPTHLIKTRGQQVTLRCSSQSGHNTVSWYQQALGQGPQFIFQYYREEENGRGNFPPRFSGLQFPNYSSELNVNALELDDSALYLCASSPKSAGGRNEQFFGPGTRLTVL.

This clonotype was observed once. The chain links TRBV29-1 to TRBJ2-1; D is perhaps TRBD1 (5 bases). Germline CDR1 and CDR2: SQVTM and ANQGSEA. The V gene lost 4 bases and the J gene lost 0 bases, with 7 bases spanning the gap. This CDR3 spans 13 amino acids. CDR3 DNA sequence: TGCAGCGTTGTACAGGACTCCTACAATGAGCAGTTCTTC. It is translated as CSVVQDSYNEQFF.

The chain combines TRBV20-1 with TRBJ2-7; D is perhaps TRBD1 or TRBD2 (5 bases each). CDR1 DFQATT and CDR2 SNEGSKA come from the germline V gene (reference sequence). V lost 6 bases and J lost 1, with 16 bases in between. The CDR3 totals 14 residues. In DNA, the CDR3 is TGCAGTGCCAATAGGGACCCTGAGTCCTACGAGCAGTACGTC. This gives the protein CSANRDPESYEQYV.

This sequence joins TRBV20-1 and TRBJ2-1; D possibly corresponds to TRBD2 (5 bases). This CDR3 has 13 amino acids. Germline V gives CDR1 DFQATT, CDR2 SNEGSKA (reference sequence). Trimming took 4 bases from V and 3 from J, leaving 10 bases between them. CDR3 sequence reads: CSAISVNYNEQFF. CDR3 nucleotide sequence: TGCAGTGCTATTAGCGTTAACTACAATGAGCAGTTCTTC.

The chain joins TRBV15 to TRBJ2-7, with 15 bases fitting TRBD2. Trimming cost V 1 base and J 3 bases; bases outside gene matches: 16. Germline CDR1 reads LNHNV; CDR2 reads YYDKDF (reference sequence). The CDR3 has 21 residues. The CDR3 bases are TGTGCCACCAGCAGAGCTGATCTTCCGGGACTAGCGGGAGGATGGGGCTACGAGCAGTACGTC. Translation gives CATSRADLPGLAGGWGYEQYV.

This clonotype was counted at least ten times. The rearrangement links TRBV7-6 to TRBJ2-5; a weak D match, TRBD2 (5 bases). The CDR3 spans 16 residues. Trimming took off 5 bases at V and 4 bases at J, with 20 bases between the two ends. From germline, CDR1 is SGHVS and CDR2 FNYEAQ. Here the CDR3 DNA reads TGTGCCAGCAGCCCAAGGATTGTGGAGAGGGCAGAGACCCAGTACTTC. This translates into CASSPRIVERAETQYF.

The chain joins TRBV6-6 to TRBJ1-5; TRBD1 might be the D (6 bases). Trimming pared 4 bases from V and 0 bases from J, leaving 10 bases between. The CDR3 has 15 residues. The V gene's germline CDR1 is MNHNY and CDR2 SVGAGI (reference sequence). In nucleotides, the CDR3 is TGTGCCAGCAGTTTCGGACAGCATAGCAATCAGCCCCAGCATTTT. Translation: CASSFGQHSNQPQHF.

The rearrangement joins TRBV12-3 or TRBV12-4 to TRBJ2-1, with 8 bases lining up with TRBD2. The DNA end is a closer match to TRBJ2-7, so the J assignment may be wrong. The CDR3 sequence is 14 residues long. The CDR3 coding sequence is TGTGCCAGCACCCTACGGGGGGGCACCAATGAGCAGTACTTC. Translated: CASTLRGGTNEQYF.

The chain uses TRBV20-1 and TRBJ1-4; no definite D call. With 1 base removed from V and 7 bases from J, the gap between germline ends came to 19 bases. The length of the CDR3 is 16 residues. Germline CDR1 DFQATT, CDR2 SNEGSKA (reference sequence). The CDR3 coding sequence is TGCAGTGCTAGAGGTCCCCTCCTATACAAGGGTGAAAAACTGTTTTTT. It codes for CSARGPLLYKGEKLFF.

This clonotype was observed a few times. The chain joins TRBV7-9 to TRBJ2-1; 8 bases map to TRBD2. CDR1 and CDR2 (germline): SEHNR, FQNEAQ (reference sequence). The CDR3 has 16 residues. V lost 5 bases, J lost 0 bases, and 6 bases stayed unmatched. The CDR3 loop is CASSGPTSGSYNEQFF. CDR3 DNA sequence: TGTGCCAGCAGCGGACCTACTAGCGGCTCCTACAATGAGCAGTTCTTC.

This clonotype was seen a few times. The J gene is TRBJ2-5, the V gene TRBV4-3, with a tentative D call TRBD2 (5 bases). V dropped 3 bases and J dropped 3 bases, with 14 bases sitting between them. The CDR3 totals 15 residues. Per germline, CDR1 LGHNA and CDR2 YSLEER. CDR3 sequence (DNA): TGCGCCAGCAGCCACGGCCGGGGAGCGGAAGAGACCCAGTACTTC. Protein product: CASSHGRGAEETQYF.

V gene TRBV18 combines with J gene TRBJ1-5, with a possible D match to TRBD1 (5 bases). Per the germline V gene, CDR1 is KGHSH and CDR2 is LQKENI. The V end was cut by 5 bases, the J end by 1 base, with 18 bases between. CDR3 size: 17 residues. CDR3 coding DNA: TGTGCCAGCTCATCGTCCGAGGGGCTTTTGAGCAATCAGCCCCAGCATTTT. Its translation: CASSSSEGLLSNQPQHF.

The chain employs TRBV6-2 or TRBV6-3 and TRBJ2-5, with TRBD2 matching 14 bases. From germline, CDR1 is MNHEY and CDR2 SVGEGT. Trimming took 7 bases from V and 2 from J; bases not matched to a gene: 15. The CDR3 covers 19 residues. The CDR3 region is CASKFHLGTSGRVQETQYF. The DNA for the CDR3 is TGTGCCAGCAAGTTCCACCTGGGGACTAGCGGGAGAGTTCAAGAGACCCAGTACTTC.

The rearrangement links TRBV6-2 or TRBV6-3 to TRBJ1-2, with 7 bases lining up with TRBD1. CDR1 and CDR2 from the germline V gene are MNHEY and SVGEGT. The CDR3 is 14 residues long. Trimming at V came to 6 bases and at J to 4 bases, leaving 8 bases not matched to a gene. CDR3 residues: CASRNTGTAYGYTF. As DNA, the CDR3 is TGTGCCAGCAGAAACACCGGGACAGCCTATGGCTACACCTTC.

This clonotype was observed at least ten times. The V call is TRBV7-2, the J call TRBJ2-5; 11 bases match TRBD2. With 1 base clipped from V and 1 base from J, the junction kept 5 bases outside the gene matches. CDR3 length: 17 residues. From germline, CDR1 is SGHTA and CDR2 FQGNSA. CDR3: CASSLGGLAGAQETQYF. CDR3 sequence (DNA): TGTGCCAGCAGCTTAGGAGGACTAGCGGGTGCCCAAGAGACCCAGTACTTC.

This clonotype showed up just a few times. V is TRBV4-1 and J is TRBJ2-7; weak D call: TRBD2 (5 bases). This CDR3 comprises 16 residues. V lost 1 base, J lost 0 bases, and 13 bases lay in between. The germline CDR1 and CDR2 sequences are MGHRA and YSYEKL. CDR3 DNA sequence: TGCGCCAGCAGCCAAGCCCCGGACTGGAGCTCCTACGAGCAGTACTTC. Amino acids: CASSQAPDWSSYEQYF.

This chain uses TRBV7-2 with TRBJ2-3; D not certain. Germline CDR1 SGHTA, CDR2 FQGNSA. The CDR3 has 14 residues. Trimming took 1 base from V and 4 from J, leaving 9 bases between them. The CDR3 protein is CASSLEVFADTQYF. The CDR3 DNA follows: TGTGCCAGCAGCTTAGAGGTGTTCGCAGATACGCAGTATTTT.

The chain recombines TRBV7-2 with TRBJ2-5; D may be TRBD2 (7 bases). The germline V gene encodes CDR1 SGHTA and CDR2 FQGNSA. V lost 1 base, J lost 1 base, and 13 bases lay in between. The CDR3 contains 16 residues. The CDR3 sequence: CASSLVVAGAQETQYF. DNA for the CDR3: TGTGCCAGCAGCTTAGTCGTGGCGGGGGCCCAAGAGACCCAGTACTTC. Looking up the rest from reference TRBV7-2 and TRBJ2-5 gives the full variable domain: GAGVSQSPSNKVTEKGKDVELRCDPISGHTALYWYRQSLGQGLEFLIYFQGNSAPDKSGLPSDRFSAERTGGSVSTLTIQRTQQEDSAVYLCASSLVVAGAQETQYFGPGTRLLVL.

This chain joins TRBV28 and TRBJ2-1; 8 bases align to TRBD2. From germline, CDR1 is MDHEN and CDR2 SYDVKM. The CDR3 spans 14 residues. V lost 2 bases to trimming and J lost 5 bases; unmatched junction nucleotides: 2. The DNA of the CDR3 is TGTGCCAGCAGTTTAAGCGGGAGAAACAATGAGCAGTTCTTC. Encoded protein: CASSLSGRNNEQFF.

This clonotype appeared many times. This chain uses TRBV7-2 with TRBJ2-3; 7 positions match TRBD2. There are 15 residues in the CDR3. The V gene's germline CDR1 is SGHTA and CDR2 FQGNSA. After removal of 5 bases from V and 4 bases from J, the junction contained 9 bases not matched to a gene. CDR3 sequence: CASSHEGGSSDTQYF. CDR3 DNA sequence: TGTGCCAGCAGCCATGAGGGCGGGAGTTCAGATACGCAGTATTTT. The full variable domain, rest sourced from reference TRBV7-2 and TRBJ2-3, is GAGVSQSPSNKVTEKGKDVELRCDPISGHTALYWYRQSLGQGLEFLIYFQGNSAPDKSGLPSDRFSAERTGGSVSTLTIQRTQQEDSAVYLCASSHEGGSSDTQYFGPGTRLTVL.

The table lists this clonotype with a few counts. The chain carries TRBV7-9 and TRBJ1-1; no reliable D call. The CDR3 runs to 14 residues. Germline V gene data show CDR1 as SEHNR and CDR2 as FQNEAQ (reference sequence). Trimming pared 1 base from V and 2 bases from J, leaving 8 bases between. The CDR3 spells CASSLDPSNTEAFF. The CDR3 region has the DNA TGTGCCAGCAGCTTAGATCCCTCCAACACTGAAGCTTTCTTT.

At least ten counts were recorded for this clonotype. This chain joins TRBV7-8 and TRBJ2-3; maybe TRBD2 (6 bases). Trimming left V 1 base short and J 6 bases short, with 14 bases between. The germline CDR1 and CDR2 sequences are SGHVS and FQNEAQ. CDR3 length equals 15 residues. As DNA, the CDR3 is TGTGCCAGCAGCTTAGGGGGGACTGGCGGGGATACGCAGTATTTT. Its translation: CASSLGGTGGDTQYF.

V gene TRBV29-1 combines with J gene TRBJ2-1; a weak D match, TRBD2 (5 bases). The CDR3 extends over 13 amino acids. Germline lookup yields CDR1 SQVTM and CDR2 ANQGSEA. The V end lost 6 bases, the J end lost 0 bases, and 9 bases lay between the germline ends. In DNA form, the CDR3 reads TGCAGCGTAGGGAGCCTCTCCTACAATGAGCAGTTCTTC. Encoded protein: CSVGSLSYNEQFF.

This chain uses TRBV6-5 with TRBJ2-2, with TRBD2 identical over 7 bases. Germline CDR1 MNHEY, CDR2 SVGAGI. This CDR3 has 16 residues. J gave up 0 bases and V 6 bases, and 7 bases lay outside the gene matches. The CDR3 protein is CASRIAGNANTGELFF. CDR3 DNA: TGTGCCAGCAGAATAGCGGGTAACGCGAACACCGGGGAGCTGTTTTTT.

This clonotype occurred a few times. The chain employs TRBV11-3 and TRBJ2-6; D gene unclear. The germline V gene encodes CDR1 SGHNT and CDR2 YENEEA. There are 13 residues in the CDR3. V was cut by 8 bases and J by 0 bases, with 5 bases left in between. The CDR3 loop reads CASLSSGANVLTF. CDR3 in DNA: TGTGCCAGCTTGAGCTCTGGGGCCAACGTCCTGACTTTC. Looking up the rest from reference TRBV11-3 and TRBJ2-6 gives the full variable domain: EAGVVQSPRYKIIEKKQPVAFWCNPISGHNTLYWYLQNLGQGPELLIRYENEEAVDDSQLPKDRFSAERLKGVDSTLKIQPAELGDSAVYLCASLSSGANVLTFGAGSRLTVL.

At least ten counts were recorded for this clonotype. The chain employs TRBV28 and TRBJ2-1, with D maybe TRBD2 (5 bases). Germline V gives CDR1 MDHEN, CDR2 SYDVKM. The CDR3 runs to 12 residues. The ends were cut back, 8 bases at V and 2 bases at J, with 7 bases in the middle. CDR3 in DNA: TGTGCCAGCGAGCGGACCTACAATGAGCAGTTCTTC. Its protein is CASERTYNEQFF.